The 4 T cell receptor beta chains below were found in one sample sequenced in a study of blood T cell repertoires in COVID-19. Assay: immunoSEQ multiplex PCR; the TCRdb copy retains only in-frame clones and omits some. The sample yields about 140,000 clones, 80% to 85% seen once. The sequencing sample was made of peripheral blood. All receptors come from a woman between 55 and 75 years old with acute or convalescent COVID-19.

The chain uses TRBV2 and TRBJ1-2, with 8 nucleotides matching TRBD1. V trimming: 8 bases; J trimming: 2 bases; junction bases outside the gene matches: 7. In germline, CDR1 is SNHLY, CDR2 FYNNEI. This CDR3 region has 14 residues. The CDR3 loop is CASGRTGTNYGYTF. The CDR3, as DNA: TGTGCCAGCGGCCGGACAGGGACGAACTATGGCTACACCTTC. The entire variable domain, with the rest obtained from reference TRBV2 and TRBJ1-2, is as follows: EPEVTQTPSHQVTQMGQEVILRCVPISNHLYFYWYRQILGQKVEFLVSFYNNEISEKSEIFDDQFSVERPDGSNFTLKIRSTKLEDSAMYFCASGRTGTNYGYTFGSGTRLTVV.

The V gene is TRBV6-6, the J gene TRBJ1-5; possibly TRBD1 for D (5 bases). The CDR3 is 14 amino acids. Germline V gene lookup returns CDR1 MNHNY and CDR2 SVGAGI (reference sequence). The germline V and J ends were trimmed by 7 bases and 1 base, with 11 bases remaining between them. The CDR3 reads CASTGRGSNQPQHF. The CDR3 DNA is TGTGCCAGCACCGGGAGGGGAAGCAATCAGCCCCAGCATTTT.

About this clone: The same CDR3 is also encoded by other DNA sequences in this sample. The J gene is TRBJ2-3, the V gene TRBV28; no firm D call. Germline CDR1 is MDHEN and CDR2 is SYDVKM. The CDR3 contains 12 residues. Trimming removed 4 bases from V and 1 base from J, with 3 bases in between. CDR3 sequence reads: CASSSGTDTQYF. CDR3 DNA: TGTGCCAGCAGTTCAGGCACAGATACGCAGTATTTT.

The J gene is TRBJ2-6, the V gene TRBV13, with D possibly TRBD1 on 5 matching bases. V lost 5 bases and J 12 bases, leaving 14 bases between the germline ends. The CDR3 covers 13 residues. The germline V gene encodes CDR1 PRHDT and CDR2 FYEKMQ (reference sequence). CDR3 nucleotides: TGTGCCAGCAGCGGCAGAACAGGTTCCGTCCTGACTTTC. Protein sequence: CASSGRTGSVLTF.